The T cell receptor (beta chain) under discussion was sequenced for a study of blood T cell repertoires in COVID-19. Study as a whole: PBMCs, B-cell-depleted T cells, or T cells provided the cDNA or gDNA that made up the material.

Recruited during active infection, patients (from Seattle) were subsequently followed longitudinally. Clones were sequenced by immunoSEQ multiplex PCR, and TCRdb holds only the in-frame ones, with some missing. The sample includes 95,000 to 150,000 clones, 81% seen only once; the top ten take about a sixth. The sequence was obtained from a man aged 25 to 40 with COVID-19, enrolled during active disease. Sequenced material: peripheral blood.

CDR3 protein: CAISETPGTGELFF. In DNA form, the CDR3 reads TGTGCCATCAGTGAGACCCCGGGCACCGGGGAGCTGTTTTTT. The chain is built from TRBV10-3 and TRBJ2-2; D is uncertain. The CDR3 contains 14 residues. V was trimmed by 2 bases and J by 4 bases, leaving 8 bases between them. From germline, CDR1 is ENHRY and CDR2 SYGVKD.